This TCR beta chain was observed in a study of CD8 T cells in ankylosing spondylitis (dated 2017 in TCRdb). Regarding the study in general: The study set out to find disease-linked TCR variants by profiling T cell receptor beta repertoires in ankylosing spondylitis patients and healthy donors. The whole study cohort included some 100 healthy donors and 20 to 30 ankylosing spondylitis patients. Peripheral blood samples were taken, and synovial fluid was additionally collected from ankylosing spondylitis patients. The investigation overall reported the following: Some TCR beta motif variants had previously been reported in synovial fluid and blood of reactive arthritis patients, which suggested common disease-initiation mechanisms. A TCR beta motif of eight highly homologous amino acid variants appeared characteristic of blood from ankylosing spondylitis patients. The disease-linked clones had a CD8+ phenotype and were found at relatively low frequencies in peripheral blood. According to the report, matched synovial fluid samples from ankylosing spondylitis patients were significantly enriched for the disease-linked clones.

In the case of this clonotype: Its antigen is currently not known. Per-base qualities were not stored, and no clone one base away is much larger.

Synovial fluid samples were matched to blood samples from the same ankylosing spondylitis patients. From cysteine to phenylalanine, the CDR3 is 14 amino acids long. Just the 42-base CDR3 DNA is kept, in frame starting at base 1. Germline trimming amounts to 6 bases on V and 0 bases on J, with 4 as the count of junction bases outside the gene matches. Looking up the germline V gene yields CDR1 ENHRY and CDR2 SYGVKD. The instrument given in TCRdb is Illumina HiSeq 2500. Quantitative 5'-RACE with molecular barcodes was used to prepare TCR beta libraries. The study's processing was this. A new computational method based on a probabilistic model of VDJ rearrangement was used to identify disease-linked TCR variants. TCRdb handled the public reads itself, with Q25 trimming in fastp and clone calling in MiXCR, and kept productive beta chains. Rows are combined by CDR3 protein, so each entry shows the most common genes and DNA. Clone size and V and J calls follow TCRdb, not the original study. This sample has 150,000 to 200,000 distinct CDR3 sequences in its table, and under 35% of those were observed once. Of the sample, approximately 6% is held by the ten largest clones.

This sequence originates from a male donor with ankylosing spondylitis. What was sequenced was synovial fluid, either unsorted or a sorted T cell fraction (not recorded which). The rearranged chain carries TRBV10-3 and TRBJ1-1; 7 bases in the middle match TRBD1. The bases are TGTGCCATCAGGGGGGACAGATTGAACACTGAAGCTTTCTTT. Protein translation: CAIRGDRLNTEAFF.